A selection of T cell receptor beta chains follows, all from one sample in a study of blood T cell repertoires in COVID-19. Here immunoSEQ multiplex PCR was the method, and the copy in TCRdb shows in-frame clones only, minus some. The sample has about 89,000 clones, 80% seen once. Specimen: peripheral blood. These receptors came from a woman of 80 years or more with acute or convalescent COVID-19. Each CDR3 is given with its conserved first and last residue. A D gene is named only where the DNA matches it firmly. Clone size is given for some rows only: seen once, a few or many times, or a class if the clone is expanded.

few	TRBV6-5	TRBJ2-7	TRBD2	TGTGCCAGCAGTTATTCCGGGGGGGACGGTTCCTACGAGCAGTACTTC	CASSYSGGDGSYEQYF
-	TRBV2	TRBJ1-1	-	TGTGCCAGCAGTACGGACATGAACACTGAAGCTTTCTTT	CASSTDMNTEAFF
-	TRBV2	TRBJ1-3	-	TGTGCCAGCAGGGGACCGGGACTCCCGATCTCTGGAAACACCATATATTTT	CASRGPGLPISGNTIYF
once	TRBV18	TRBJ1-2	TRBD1	TGTGCCAGCTCACTACCCGGGACAGGGGGCTCCTATGGCTACACCTTC	CASSLPGTGGSYGYTF
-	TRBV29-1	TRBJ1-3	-	TGCAGCGCCCAGACAAGACAAGGCTCTGGAAACACCATATATTTT	CSAQTRQGSGNTIYF
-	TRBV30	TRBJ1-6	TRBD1	TGTGCCTGGAGCCGGGACAGGGGGCCTCGGAATTCACCCCTCCACTTT	CAWSRDRGPRNSPLHF
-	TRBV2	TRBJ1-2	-	TGTGCCAGCAGTGAATTGCGTCAGGGGAACTATGGCTACACCTTC	CASSELRQGNYGYTF
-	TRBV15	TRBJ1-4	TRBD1	TGTGCCACCAGCAGAGATTGGCAGGGGGGTGAAAAACTGTTTTTT	CATSRDWQGGEKLFF
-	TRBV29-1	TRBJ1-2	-	TGCAGCGTTGAAGATCGACTGGGGGGTGATGGCTACACCTTC	CSVEDRLGGDGYTF
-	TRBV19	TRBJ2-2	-	TGTGCCAGTAGTACAGCTCAGGGGACCGGGGAGCTGTTTTTT	CASSTAQGTGELFF
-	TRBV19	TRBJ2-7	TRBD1	TGTGCCAGTAGGACGAGGACAGGGAAAACCTACGAGCAGTACTTC	CASRTRTGKTYEQYF
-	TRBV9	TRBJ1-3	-	TGTGCCAGCAGCGTAGCAGGGTCTGCTGGAAACACCATATATTTT	CASSVAGSAGNTIYF
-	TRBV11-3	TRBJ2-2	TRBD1	TGTGCCAGCAGCCGGACAGGGTTCGCGAACACCGGGGAGCTGTTTTTT	CASSRTGFANTGELFF
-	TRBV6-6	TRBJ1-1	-	TGTGCCAGCAGTTACTCGTCAGGTGAAGCTTTCTTT	CASSYSSGEAFF
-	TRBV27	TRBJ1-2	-	TGTGCCAGCAGCCCCGGGACACGGTTCTATGGCTACACCTTC	CASSPGTRFYGYTF
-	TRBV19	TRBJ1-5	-	TGTGCCAGTAGTATAGCAGTTAATCAGCCCCAGCATTTT	CASSIAVNQPQHF
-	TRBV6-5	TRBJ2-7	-	TGTGCCAGCACCTCTAACAGGCGCACCTACGAGCAGTACTTC	CASTSNRRTYEQYF
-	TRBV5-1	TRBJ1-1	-	TGCGCCAGCAGCTTGGTCCAGGGGAAGAACACTGAAGCTTTCTTT	CASSLVQGKNTEAFF
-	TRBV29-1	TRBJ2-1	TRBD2	TGCAGCGTTGATCGACTAGCGGACGACTCGAATGAGCAGTTCTTC	CSVDRLADDSNEQFF
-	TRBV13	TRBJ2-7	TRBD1	TGTGCCAGCAGCTTGGGACAGGGGGCAAGAGGGCAGTACTTC	CASSLGQGARGQYF
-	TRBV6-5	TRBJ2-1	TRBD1	TGTGCCAGCAGTCGGGACAGGGGTCCCAATGAGCAGTTCTTC	CASSRDRGPNEQFF
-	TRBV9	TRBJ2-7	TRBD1	TGTGCCAGCAGCTGGGACAGGGGGGACTACGAGCAGTACTTC	CASSWDRGDYEQYF
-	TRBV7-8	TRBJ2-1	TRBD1	TGTGCCAGCAGCAGCCGGTCGACAGGGGACAATGAGCAGTTCTTC	CASSSRSTGDNEQFF
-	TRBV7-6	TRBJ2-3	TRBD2	TGTGCCAGCAGCGGTAGGACTAGCGGGATGGGAGATACGCAGTATTTT	CASSGRTSGMGDTQYF
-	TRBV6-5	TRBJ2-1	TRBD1	TGTGCCAGCAGTCGGGACAGGGGTTTCGATGAGCAGTTCTTC	CASSRDRGFDEQFF
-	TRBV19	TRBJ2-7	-	TGTGCCAGTAGTATAGGGTTAGTGTCCTACGAGCAGTACTTC	CASSIGLVSYEQYF
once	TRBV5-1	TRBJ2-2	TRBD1	TGCGCCAGCAGCATCCCCGGGACAGCGAACACCGGGGAGCTGTTTTTT	CASSIPGTANTGELFF